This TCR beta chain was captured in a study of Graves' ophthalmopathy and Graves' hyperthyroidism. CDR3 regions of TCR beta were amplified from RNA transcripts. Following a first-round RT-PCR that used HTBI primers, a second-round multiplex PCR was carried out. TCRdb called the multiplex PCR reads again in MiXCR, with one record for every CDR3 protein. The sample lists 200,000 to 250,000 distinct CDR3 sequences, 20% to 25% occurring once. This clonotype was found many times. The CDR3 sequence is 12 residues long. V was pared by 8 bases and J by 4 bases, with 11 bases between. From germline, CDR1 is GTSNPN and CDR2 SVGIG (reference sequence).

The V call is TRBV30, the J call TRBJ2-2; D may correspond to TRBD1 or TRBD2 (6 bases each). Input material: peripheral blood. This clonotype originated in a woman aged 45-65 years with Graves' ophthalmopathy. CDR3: CARGQGTGELFF. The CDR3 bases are TGTGCCCGGGGGCAGGGCACCGGGGAGCTGTTTTTT. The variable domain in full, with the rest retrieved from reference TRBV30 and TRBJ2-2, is SQTIHQWPATLVQPVGSPLSLECTVEGTSNPNLYWYRQAAGRGLQLLFYSVGIGQISSEVPQNLSASRPQDRQFILSSKKLLLSDSGFYLCARGQGTGELFFGEGSRLTVL.